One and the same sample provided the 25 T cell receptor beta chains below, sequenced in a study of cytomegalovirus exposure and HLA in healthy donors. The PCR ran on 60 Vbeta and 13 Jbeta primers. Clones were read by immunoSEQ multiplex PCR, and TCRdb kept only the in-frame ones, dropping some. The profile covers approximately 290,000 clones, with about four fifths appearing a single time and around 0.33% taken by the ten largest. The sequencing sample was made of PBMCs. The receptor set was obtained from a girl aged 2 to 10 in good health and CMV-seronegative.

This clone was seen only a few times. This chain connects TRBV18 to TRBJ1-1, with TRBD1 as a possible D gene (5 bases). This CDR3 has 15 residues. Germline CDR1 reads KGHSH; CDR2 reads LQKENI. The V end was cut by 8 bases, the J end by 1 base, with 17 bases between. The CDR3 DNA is TGTGCCAGCCTCATAGGAGGGGCGGAGAACACTGAAGCTTTCTTT. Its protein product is CASLIGGAENTEAFF.

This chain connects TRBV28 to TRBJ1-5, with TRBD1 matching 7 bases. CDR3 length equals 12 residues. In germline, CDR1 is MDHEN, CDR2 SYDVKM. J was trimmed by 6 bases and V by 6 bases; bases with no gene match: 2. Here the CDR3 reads CASSRGVQPQHF. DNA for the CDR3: TGTGCCAGCAGCAGGGGGGTTCAGCCCCAGCATTTT.

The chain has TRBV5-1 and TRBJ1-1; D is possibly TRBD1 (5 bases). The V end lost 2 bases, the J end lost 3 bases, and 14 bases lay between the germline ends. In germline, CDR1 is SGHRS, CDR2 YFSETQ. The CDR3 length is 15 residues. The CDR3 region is CASSLGWDSDTEAFF. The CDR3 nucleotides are TGCGCCAGCAGCTTAGGTTGGGACTCGGACACTGAAGCTTTCTTT.

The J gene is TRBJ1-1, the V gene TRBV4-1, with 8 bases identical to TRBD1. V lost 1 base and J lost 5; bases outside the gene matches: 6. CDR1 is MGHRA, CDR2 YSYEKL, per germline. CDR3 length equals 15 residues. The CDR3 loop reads CASSQVSGGRTEAFF. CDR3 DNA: TGCGCCAGCAGCCAAGTATCAGGGGGCCGTACTGAAGCTTTCTTT.

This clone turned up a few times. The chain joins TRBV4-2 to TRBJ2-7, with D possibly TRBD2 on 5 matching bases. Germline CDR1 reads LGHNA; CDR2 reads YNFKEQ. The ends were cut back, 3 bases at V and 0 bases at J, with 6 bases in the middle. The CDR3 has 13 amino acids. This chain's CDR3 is CASSHGSSYEQYF. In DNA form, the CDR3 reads TGTGCCAGCAGCCATGGGAGCTCCTACGAGCAGTACTTC.

The CDR3 here is CASSVALGNSPLHF. For the CDR3, the DNA is TGTGCCAGCAGCGTAGCCCTCGGTAATTCACCCCTCCACTTT. The V gene is TRBV9, the J gene TRBJ1-6; no firm D call. The CDR3 has 14 residues. V lost 0 bases and J lost 6, with 7 bases in between. Germline lookup yields CDR1 SGDLS and CDR2 YYNGEE.

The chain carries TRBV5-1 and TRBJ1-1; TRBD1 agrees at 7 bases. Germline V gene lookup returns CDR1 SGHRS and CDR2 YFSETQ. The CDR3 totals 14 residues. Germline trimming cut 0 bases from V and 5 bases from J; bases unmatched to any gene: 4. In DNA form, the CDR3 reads TGCGCCAGCAGCTTGGACAGGGGCGGTACTGAAGCTTTCTTT. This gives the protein CASSLDRGGTEAFF. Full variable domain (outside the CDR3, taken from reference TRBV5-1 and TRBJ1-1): KAGVTQTPRYLIKTRGQQVTLSCSPISGHRSVSWYQQTPGQGLQFLFEYFSETQRNKGNFPGRFSGRQFSNSRSEMNVSTLELGDSALYLCASSLDRGGTEAFFGQGTRLTVV.

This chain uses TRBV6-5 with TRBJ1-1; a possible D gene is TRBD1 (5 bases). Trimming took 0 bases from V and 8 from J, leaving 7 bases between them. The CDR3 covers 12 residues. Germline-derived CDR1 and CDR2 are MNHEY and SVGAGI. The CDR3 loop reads CASSYSQGEAFF. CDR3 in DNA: TGTGCCAGCAGTTACTCCCAGGGAGAAGCTTTCTTT.

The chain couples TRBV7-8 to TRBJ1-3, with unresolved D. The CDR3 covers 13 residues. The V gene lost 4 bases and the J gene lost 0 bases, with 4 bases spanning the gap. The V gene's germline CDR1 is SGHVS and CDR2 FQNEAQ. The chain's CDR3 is CASSSYSGNTIYF. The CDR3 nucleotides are TGTGCCAGCAGCTCTTACTCTGGAAACACCATATATTTT.

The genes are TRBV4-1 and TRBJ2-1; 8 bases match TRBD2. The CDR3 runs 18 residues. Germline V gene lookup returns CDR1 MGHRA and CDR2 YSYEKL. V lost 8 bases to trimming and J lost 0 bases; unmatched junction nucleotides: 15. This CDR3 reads CASAIGRGAVSSYNEQFF. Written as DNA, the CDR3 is TGCGCCAGCGCGATTGGGCGGGGGGCCGTCAGCTCCTACAATGAGCAGTTCTTC.

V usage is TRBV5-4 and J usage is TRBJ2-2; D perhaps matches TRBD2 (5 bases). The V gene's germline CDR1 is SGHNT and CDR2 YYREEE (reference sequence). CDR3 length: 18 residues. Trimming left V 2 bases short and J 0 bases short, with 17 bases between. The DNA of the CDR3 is TGTGCCAGCAGCTTAAAACTAGGGAGTAATTCGAACACCGGGGAGCTGTTTTTT. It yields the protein CASSLKLGSNSNTGELFF.

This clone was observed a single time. CDR3 nucleotides: TGCGCCAGCAGCCCTGGGGGGACGGACAATTCACCCCTCCACTTT. Residues: CASSPGGTDNSPLHF. The gene calls are TRBV5-1 and TRBJ1-6; perhaps TRBD1 as D (5 bases). Germline V gene lookup returns CDR1 SGHRS and CDR2 YFSETQ. The ends were cut back, 4 bases at V and 7 bases at J, with 15 bases in the middle. The CDR3 runs to 15 residues.

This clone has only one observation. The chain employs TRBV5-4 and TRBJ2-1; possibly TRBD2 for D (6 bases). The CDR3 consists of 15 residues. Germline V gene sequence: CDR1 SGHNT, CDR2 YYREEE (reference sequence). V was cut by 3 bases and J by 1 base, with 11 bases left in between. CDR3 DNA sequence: TGTGCCAGCAGCTCTCGGGGGAGGTCCTACAATGAGCAGTTCTTC. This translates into CASSSRGRSYNEQFF.

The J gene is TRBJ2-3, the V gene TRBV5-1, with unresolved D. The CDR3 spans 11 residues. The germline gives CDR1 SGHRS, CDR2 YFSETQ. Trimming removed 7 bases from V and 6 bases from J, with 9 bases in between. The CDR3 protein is CASAWADTQYF. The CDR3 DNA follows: TGCGCCAGCGCCTGGGCGGATACGCAGTATTTT.

The CDR3 sequence is CASSQELGFWQGKIEQYF. The CDR3 bases are TGCGCCAGCAGCCAAGAATTGGGGTTCTGGCAGGGGAAAATCGAGCAGTACTTC. The gene calls are TRBV4-1 and TRBJ2-5, with D perhaps TRBD1 (6 bases). The end of the DNA is better explained by TRBJ2-7, so the J call may be wrong. This CDR3 contains 18 residues. Germline V gene sequence: CDR1 MGHRA, CDR2 YSYEKL.

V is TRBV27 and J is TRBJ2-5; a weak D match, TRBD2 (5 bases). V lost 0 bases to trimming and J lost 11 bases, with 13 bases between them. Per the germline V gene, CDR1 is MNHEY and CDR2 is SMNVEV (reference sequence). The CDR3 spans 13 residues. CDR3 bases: TGTGCCAGCAGTTTATCTGGTCCGAGGGAGCAGTACTTC. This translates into CASSLSGPREQYF.

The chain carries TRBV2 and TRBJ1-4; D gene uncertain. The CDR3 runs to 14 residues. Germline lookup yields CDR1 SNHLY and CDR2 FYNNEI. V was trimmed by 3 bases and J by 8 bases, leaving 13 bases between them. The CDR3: CASSDSTEEEKLFF. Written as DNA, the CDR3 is TGTGCCAGCAGTGATTCCACGGAGGAGGAAAAACTGTTTTTT.

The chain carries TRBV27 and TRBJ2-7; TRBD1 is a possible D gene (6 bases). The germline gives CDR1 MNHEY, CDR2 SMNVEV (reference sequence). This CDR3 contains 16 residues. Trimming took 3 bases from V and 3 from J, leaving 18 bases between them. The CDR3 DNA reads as TGTGCCAGCAGTTTCACTGGACAGCTAGGTCTCTACGAGCAGTACTTC. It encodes CASSFTGQLGLYEQYF.

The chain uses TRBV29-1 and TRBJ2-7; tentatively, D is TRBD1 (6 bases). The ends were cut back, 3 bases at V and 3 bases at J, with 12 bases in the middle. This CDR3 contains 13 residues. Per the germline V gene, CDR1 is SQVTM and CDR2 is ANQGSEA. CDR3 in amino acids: CSVDQTGNYEQYF. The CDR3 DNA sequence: TGCAGCGTTGACCAGACAGGCAACTACGAGCAGTACTTC.

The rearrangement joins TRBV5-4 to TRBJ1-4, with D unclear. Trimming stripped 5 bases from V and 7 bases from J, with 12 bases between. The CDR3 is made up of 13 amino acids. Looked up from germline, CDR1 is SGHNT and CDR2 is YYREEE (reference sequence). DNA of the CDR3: TGTGCCAGCAGTGAATACCGGGGTGAAAAACTGTTTTTT. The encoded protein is CASSEYRGEKLFF.

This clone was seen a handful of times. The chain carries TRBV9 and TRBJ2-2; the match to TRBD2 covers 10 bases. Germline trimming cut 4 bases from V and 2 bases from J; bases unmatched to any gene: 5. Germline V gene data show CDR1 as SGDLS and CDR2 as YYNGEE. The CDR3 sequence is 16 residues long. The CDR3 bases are TGTGCCAGCAGCCCGCGGACTAGCGGTAACACCGGGGAGCTGTTTTTT. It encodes CASSPRTSGNTGELFF.

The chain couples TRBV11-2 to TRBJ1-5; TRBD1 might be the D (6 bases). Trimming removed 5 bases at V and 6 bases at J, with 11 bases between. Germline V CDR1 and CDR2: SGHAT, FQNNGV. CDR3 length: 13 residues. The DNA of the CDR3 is TGTGCCAGCAGCATAAACAGGGCTCAGCCCCAGCATTTT. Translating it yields CASSINRAQPQHF.

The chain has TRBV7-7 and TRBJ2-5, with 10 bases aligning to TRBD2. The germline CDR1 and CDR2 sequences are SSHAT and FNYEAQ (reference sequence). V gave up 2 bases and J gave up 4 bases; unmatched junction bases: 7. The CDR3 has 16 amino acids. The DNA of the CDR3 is TGTGCCAGCAGCTTAAGGGCTAGCGGGAGTGTAGAGACCCAGTACTTC. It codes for CASSLRASGSVETQYF.

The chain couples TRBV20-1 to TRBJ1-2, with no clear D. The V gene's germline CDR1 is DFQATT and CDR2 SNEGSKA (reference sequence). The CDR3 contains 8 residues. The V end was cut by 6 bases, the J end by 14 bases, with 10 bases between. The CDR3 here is CSAGLSTF. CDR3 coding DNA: TGCAGTGCCGGGTTGAGTACCTTC.

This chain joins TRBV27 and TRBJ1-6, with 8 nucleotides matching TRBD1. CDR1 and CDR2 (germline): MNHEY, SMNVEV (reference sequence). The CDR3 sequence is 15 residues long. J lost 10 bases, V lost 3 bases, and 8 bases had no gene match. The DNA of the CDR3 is TGTGCCAGCAGTTTCTTGGGGACAGGAGTCTCACCCCTCCACTTT. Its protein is CASSFLGTGVSPLHF.